A single sample gave rise to the 8 T cell receptor beta chains below, sequenced in a study of identical twins. TCRdb independently ran MiXCR on the 5' RACE reads; one entry per CDR3 protein. The sample consists of about 210,000 distinct CDR3 sequences, roughly a tenth of them appearing once. The sample taken for sequencing was memory (CD45RO+) T cells sorted from blood. These receptors all stem from a woman younger than 30 in good health.

This clonotype was seen ten or more times. The rearrangement links TRBV3-1 to TRBJ2-3; TRBD1 or TRBD2 may be the D gene (6 bases each). Germline-derived CDR1 and CDR2 are LGHDT and YNNKEL (reference sequence). Trimming left V 1 base short and J 6 bases short, with 11 bases between. This CDR3 has 14 residues. The DNA for the CDR3 is TGTGCCAGCAGCCAAGTCGGAGGGGGGGATACGCAGTATTTT. Protein: CASSQVGGGDTQYF.

There are many counts of this clonotype. The chain couples TRBV9 to TRBJ2-1, with D uncertain. Germline V gives CDR1 SGDLS, CDR2 YYNGEE. V was trimmed by 0 bases and J by 8 bases, leaving 6 bases between them. The CDR3 covers 12 residues. The CDR3 DNA sequence: TGTGCCAGCAGCGTAGGGATCGATGAGCAGTTCTTC. Its protein product is CASSVGIDEQFF.

This chain links TRBV20-1 with TRBJ1-1; D not certain. Germline V gene data show CDR1 as DFQATT and CDR2 as SNEGSKA (reference sequence). V was pared by 3 bases and J by 6 bases, with 14 bases between. The CDR3 is made up of 13 amino acids. The CDR3 protein is CSARRSLAAEAFF. For the CDR3, the DNA is TGCAGTGCTAGGCGATCATTGGCGGCTGAAGCTTTCTTT.

This clonotype came up many times. This rearrangement joins TRBV12-3 or TRBV12-4 to TRBJ2-7, with 10 bases that match TRBD1. Trimming at V came to 8 bases and at J to 2 bases, leaving 12 bases not matched to a gene. The CDR3 totals 16 residues. The CDR3 DNA sequence: TGTGCCAGCCGCTCCATACCGGGACAGGGGACCTACGAGCAGTACTTC. Encoded protein: CASRSIPGQGTYEQYF.

The V gene is TRBV20-1, the J gene TRBJ2-3; TRBD1 agrees at 9 bases. Germline CDR1 reads DFQATT; CDR2 reads SNEGSKA (reference sequence). This CDR3 region has 17 residues. V trimming: 5 bases; J trimming: 2 bases; junction bases outside the gene matches: 14. CDR3 amino acids: CSALTGGKIVYTDTQYF. The CDR3 DNA follows: TGCAGTGCTTTGACAGGGGGAAAAATTGTTTACACAGATACGCAGTATTTT.

The J gene is TRBJ2-3, the V gene TRBV18; D ambiguous. Germline CDR1 reads KGHSH; CDR2 reads LQKENI. The CDR3 covers 13 residues. V was trimmed by 3 bases and J by 2 bases, leaving 6 bases between them. CDR3 DNA: TGTGCCAGCTCACCCCCCACCACAGATACGCAGTATTTT. Protein sequence: CASSPPTTDTQYF.

This clonotype was counted many times. The rearrangement joins TRBV10-1 to TRBJ2-3; 8 positions match TRBD1. CDR1 and CDR2 from the germline V gene are WNHNN and SYGVQD (reference sequence). Trimming took 8 bases from V and 0 from J; bases not matched to a gene: 7. This CDR3 spans 15 amino acids. This chain's CDR3 is CASSRDRPSTDTQYF. DNA for the CDR3: TGCGCCAGCTCACGGGACAGGCCAAGCACAGATACGCAGTATTTT.

J is TRBJ1-2 and V is TRBV7-9; D is uncertain. CDR3 length: 13 amino acids. V gave up 5 bases and J gave up 4 bases, with 11 bases separating them. Germline V gives CDR1 SEHNR, CDR2 FQNEAQ (reference sequence). As DNA, the CDR3 is TGTGCCAGCAGCGGAACTGTGTTCTATGGCTACACCTTC. Its protein is CASSGTVFYGYTF. Full variable domain (remainder filled in from reference TRBV7-9 and TRBJ1-2): DTGVSQNPRHKITKRGQNVTFRCDPISEHNRLYWYRQTLGQGPEFLTYFQNEAQLEKSRLLSDRFSAERPKGSFSTLEIQRTEQGDSAMYLCASSGTVFYGYTFGSGTRLTVV.